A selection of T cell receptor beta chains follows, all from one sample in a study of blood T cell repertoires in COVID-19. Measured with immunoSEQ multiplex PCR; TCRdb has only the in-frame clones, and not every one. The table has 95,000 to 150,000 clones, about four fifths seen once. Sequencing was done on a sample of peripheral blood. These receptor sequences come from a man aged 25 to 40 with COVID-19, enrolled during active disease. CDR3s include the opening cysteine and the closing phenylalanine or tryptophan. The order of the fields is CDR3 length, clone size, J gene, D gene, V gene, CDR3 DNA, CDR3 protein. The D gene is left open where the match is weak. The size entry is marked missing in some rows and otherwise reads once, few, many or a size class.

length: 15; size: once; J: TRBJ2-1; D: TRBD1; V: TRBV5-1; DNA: TGCGCCAGCAGCTTGGGACAGGGGCTCTACAATGAGCAGTTCTTC; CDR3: CASSLGQGLYNEQFF
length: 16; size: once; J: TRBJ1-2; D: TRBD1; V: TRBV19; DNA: TGTGCCAGTAGTATAGGAGCAGGGGGGCAAAACTATGGCTACACCTTC; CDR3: CASSIGAGGQNYGYTF
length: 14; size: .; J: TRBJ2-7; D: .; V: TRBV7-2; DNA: TGTGCCAGCAGCTTAGTTTCAGGGCCCGGCGAGCAGTACTTC; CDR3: CASSLVSGPGEQYF
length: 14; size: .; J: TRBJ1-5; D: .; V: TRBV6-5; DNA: TGTGCCAGCAGCCCCAAAGGGGCGAATCAGCCCCAGCATTTT; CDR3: CASSPKGANQPQHF
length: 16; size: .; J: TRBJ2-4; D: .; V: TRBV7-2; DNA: TGTGCCAGCAGCTTAGACGGGATGGATGCGAGAAACATTCAGTACTTC; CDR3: CASSLDGMDARNIQYF
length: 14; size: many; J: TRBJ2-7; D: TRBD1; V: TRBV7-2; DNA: TGTGCCAGCAGCTCGACAGGGGGCTTCTACGAGCAGTACTTC; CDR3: CASSSTGGFYEQYF
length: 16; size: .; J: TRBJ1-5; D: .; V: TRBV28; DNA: TGTGCCAGCAGTTTGCTGGGGGCCCTCAGCAATCAGCCCCAGCATTTT; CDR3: CASSLLGALSNQPQHF
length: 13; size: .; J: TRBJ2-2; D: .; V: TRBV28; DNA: TGTGCCAGCAGTTTATGGTCAAACGGGGAGCTGTTTTTT; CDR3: CASSLWSNGELFF
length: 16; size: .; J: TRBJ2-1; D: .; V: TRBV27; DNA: TGTGCCAGCAGGTCCTCCCCAGCGACCCCTAACAATGAGCAGTTCTTC; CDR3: CASRSSPATPNNEQFF
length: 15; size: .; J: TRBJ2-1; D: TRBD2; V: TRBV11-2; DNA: TGTGCCAGCAGCTCCCGACTAGCGGGAGGTAATGAGCAGTTCTTC; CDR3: CASSSRLAGGNEQFF
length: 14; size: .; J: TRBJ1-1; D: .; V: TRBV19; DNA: TGTGCCAGTATCCCACAGGGTTGGGGTACTGAAGCTTTCTTT; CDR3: CASIPQGWGTEAFF
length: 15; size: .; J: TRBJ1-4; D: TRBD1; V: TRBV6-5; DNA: TGTGCCAGCAGTTCCCAGGGACAGGGGGCGGGGAAACTGTTTTTT; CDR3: CASSSQGQGAGKLFF
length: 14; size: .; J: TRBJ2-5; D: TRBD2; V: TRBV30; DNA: TGTGCCTGGAATCCCCGGGACTATATTTTTACCCAGTACTTC; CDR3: CAWNPRDYIFTQYF
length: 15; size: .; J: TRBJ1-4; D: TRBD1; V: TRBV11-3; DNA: TGTGCCAGCAGCCGCCGGACAGGGGGGAATGAAAAACTGTTTTTT; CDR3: CASSRRTGGNEKLFF
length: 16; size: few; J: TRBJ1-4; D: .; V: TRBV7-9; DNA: TGTGCCAGCAGCTTAGAACGTAAGGGGACTAATGAAAAACTGTTTTTT; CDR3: CASSLERKGTNEKLFF
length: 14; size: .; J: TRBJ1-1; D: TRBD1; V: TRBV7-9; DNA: TGTGCCAGCAGCTTCGACAGGGCTAACACTGAAGCTTTCTTT; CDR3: CASSFDRANTEAFF
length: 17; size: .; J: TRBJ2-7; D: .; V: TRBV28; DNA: TGTGCCAGCAGCTCCGTGATAAGGACAGCTGTCTCCTACGAGCAGTACTTC; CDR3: CASSSVIRTAVSYEQYF
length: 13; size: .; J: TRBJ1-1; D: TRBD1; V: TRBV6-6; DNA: TGTGCCAGCAGCCCGACAGGGGGCACTGAAGCTTTCTTT; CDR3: CASSPTGGTEAFF
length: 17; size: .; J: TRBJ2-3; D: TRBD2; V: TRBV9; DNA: TGTGCCAGCAGCCCCCTGGGACTAGCGGGGGGCACAGATACGCAGTATTTT; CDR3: CASSPLGLAGGTDTQYF
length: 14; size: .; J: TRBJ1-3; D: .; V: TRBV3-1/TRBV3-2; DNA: TGTGCCAGCAGCCACGTAGGGACAGGAAACACCATATATTTT; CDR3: CASSHVGTGNTIYF